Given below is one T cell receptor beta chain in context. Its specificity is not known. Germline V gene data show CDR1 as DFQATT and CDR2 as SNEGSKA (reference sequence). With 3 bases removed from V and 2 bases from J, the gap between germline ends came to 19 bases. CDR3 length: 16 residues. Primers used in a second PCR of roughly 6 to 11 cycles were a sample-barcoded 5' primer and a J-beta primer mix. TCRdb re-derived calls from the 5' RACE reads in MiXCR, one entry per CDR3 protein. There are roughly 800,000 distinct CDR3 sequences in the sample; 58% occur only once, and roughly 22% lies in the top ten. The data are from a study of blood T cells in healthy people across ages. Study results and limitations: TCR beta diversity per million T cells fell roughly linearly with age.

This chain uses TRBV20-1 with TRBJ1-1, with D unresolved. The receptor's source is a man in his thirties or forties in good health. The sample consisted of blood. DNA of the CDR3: TGCAGTGCTAGGGGCGGGGTAGGGAGCCCTAACACTGAAGCTTTCTTT. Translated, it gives CSARGGVGSPNTEAFF.